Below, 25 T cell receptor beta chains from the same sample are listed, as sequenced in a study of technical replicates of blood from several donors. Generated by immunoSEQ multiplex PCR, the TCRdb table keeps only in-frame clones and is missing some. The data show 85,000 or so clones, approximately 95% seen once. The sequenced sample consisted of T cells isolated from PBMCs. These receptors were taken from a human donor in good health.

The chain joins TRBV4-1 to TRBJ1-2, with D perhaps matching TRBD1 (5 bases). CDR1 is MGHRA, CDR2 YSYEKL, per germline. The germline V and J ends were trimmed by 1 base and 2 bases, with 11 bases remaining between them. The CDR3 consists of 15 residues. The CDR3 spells CASSQGGGYNYGYTF. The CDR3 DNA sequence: TGCGCCAGCAGCCAAGGGGGGGGGTACAACTATGGCTACACCTTC.

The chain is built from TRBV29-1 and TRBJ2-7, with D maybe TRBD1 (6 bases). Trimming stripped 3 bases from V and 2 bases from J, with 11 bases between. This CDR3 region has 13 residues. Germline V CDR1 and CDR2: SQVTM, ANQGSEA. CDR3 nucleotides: TGCAGCGTTGACCGCCAGGGGACCTACGAGCAGTACTTC. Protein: CSVDRQGTYEQYF.

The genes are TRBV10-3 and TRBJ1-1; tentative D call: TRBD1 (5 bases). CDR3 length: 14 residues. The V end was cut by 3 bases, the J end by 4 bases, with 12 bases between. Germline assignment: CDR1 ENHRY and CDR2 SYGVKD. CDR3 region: CAISDREGFTEAFF. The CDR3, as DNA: TGTGCCATCAGTGACAGGGAAGGGTTCACTGAAGCTTTCTTT.

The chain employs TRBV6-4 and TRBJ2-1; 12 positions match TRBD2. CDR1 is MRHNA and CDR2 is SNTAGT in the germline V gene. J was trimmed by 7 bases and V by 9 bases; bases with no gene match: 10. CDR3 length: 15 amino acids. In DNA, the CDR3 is TGTGCCAGTCCGACTAGCGGGAGCGCGAGGAATGAGCAGTTCTTC. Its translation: CASPTSGSARNEQFF.

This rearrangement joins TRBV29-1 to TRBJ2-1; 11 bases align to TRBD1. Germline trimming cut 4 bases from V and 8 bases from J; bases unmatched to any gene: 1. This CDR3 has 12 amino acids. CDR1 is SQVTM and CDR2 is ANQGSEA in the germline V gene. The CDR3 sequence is CSVGTGGDEQFF. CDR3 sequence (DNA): TGCAGCGTTGGGACAGGGGGCGATGAGCAGTTCTTC.

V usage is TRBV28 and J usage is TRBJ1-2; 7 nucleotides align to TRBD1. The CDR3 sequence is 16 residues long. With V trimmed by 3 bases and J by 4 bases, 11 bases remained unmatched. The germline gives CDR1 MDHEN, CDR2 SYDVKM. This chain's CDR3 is CASSFGPTGTVYGYTF. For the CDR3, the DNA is TGTGCCAGCAGTTTCGGCCCGACGGGGACAGTCTATGGCTACACCTTC.

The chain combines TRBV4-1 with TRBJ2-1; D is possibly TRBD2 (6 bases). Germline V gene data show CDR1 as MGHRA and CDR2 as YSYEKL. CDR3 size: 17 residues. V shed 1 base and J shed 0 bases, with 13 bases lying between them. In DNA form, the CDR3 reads TGCGCCAGCAGCCAAGGAGCAGCGGGTTCCTCCTACAATGAGCAGTTCTTC. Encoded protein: CASSQGAAGSSYNEQFF.

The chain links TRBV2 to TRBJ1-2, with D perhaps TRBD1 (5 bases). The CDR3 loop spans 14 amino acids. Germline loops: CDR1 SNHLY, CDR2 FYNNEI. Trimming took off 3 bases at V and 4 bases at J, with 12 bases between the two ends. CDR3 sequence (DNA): TGTGCCAGCAGTGACGTGGGGGGGGGCTATGGCTACACCTTC. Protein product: CASSDVGGGYGYTF. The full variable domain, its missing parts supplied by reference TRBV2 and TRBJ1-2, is EPEVTQTPSHQVTQMGQEVILRCVPISNHLYFYWYRQILGQKVEFLVSFYNNEISEKSEIFDDQFSVERPDGSNFTLKIRSTKLEDSAMYFCASSDVGGGYGYTFGSGTRLTVV.

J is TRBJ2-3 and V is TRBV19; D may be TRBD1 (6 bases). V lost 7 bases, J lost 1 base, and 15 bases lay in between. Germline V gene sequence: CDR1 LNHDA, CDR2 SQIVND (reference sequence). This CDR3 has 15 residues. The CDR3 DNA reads TGTGCCAGTAAAGGGGGAATCCCCGGCACAGATACGCAGTATTTT. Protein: CASKGGIPGTDTQYF. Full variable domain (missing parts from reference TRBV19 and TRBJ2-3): DGGITQSPKYLFRKEGQNVTLSCEQNLNHDAMYWYRQDPGQGLRLIYYSQIVNDFQKGDIAEGYSVSREKKESFPLTVTSAQKNPTAFYLCASKGGIPGTDTQYFGPGTRLTVL.

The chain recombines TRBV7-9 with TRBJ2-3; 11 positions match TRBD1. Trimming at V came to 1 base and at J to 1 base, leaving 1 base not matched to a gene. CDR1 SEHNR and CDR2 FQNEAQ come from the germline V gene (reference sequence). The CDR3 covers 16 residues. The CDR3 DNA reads TGTGCCAGCAGCTTAGTGGGACAGGGGGGCACAGATACGCAGTATTTT. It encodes CASSLVGQGGTDTQYF.

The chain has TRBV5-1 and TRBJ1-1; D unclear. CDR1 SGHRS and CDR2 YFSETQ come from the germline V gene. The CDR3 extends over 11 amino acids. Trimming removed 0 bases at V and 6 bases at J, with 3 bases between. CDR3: CASSLGAEAFF. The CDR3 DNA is TGCGCCAGCAGCTTGGGAGCTGAAGCTTTCTTT.

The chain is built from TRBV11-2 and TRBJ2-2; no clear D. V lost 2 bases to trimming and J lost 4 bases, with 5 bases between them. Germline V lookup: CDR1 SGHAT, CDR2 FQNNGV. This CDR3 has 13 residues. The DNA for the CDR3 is TGTGCCAGCAGCTTACAATTCACCGGGGAGCTGTTTTTT. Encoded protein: CASSLQFTGELFF.

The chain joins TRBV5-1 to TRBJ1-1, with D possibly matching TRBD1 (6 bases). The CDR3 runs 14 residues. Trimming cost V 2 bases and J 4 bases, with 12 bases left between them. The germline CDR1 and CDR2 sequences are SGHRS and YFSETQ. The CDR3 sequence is CASSFRGQVTEAFF. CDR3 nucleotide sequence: TGCGCCAGCAGCTTCAGGGGCCAGGTCACTGAAGCTTTCTTT.

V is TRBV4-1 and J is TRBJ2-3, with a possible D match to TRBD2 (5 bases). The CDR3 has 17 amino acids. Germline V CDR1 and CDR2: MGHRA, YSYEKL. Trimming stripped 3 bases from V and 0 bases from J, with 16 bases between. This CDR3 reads CASSHWEKGESTDTQYF. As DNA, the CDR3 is TGCGCCAGCAGCCATTGGGAGAAGGGAGAAAGCACAGATACGCAGTATTTT.

The CDR3 loop reads CASSLIDMNTEAFF. The CDR3 nucleotides are TGTGCCAGCAGCTTAATTGACATGAACACTGAAGCTTTCTTT. This rearrangement joins TRBV5-4 to TRBJ1-1; no clear D. The CDR3 has 14 amino acids. V lost 2 bases, J lost 0 bases, and 8 bases lay in between. Germline V gene data show CDR1 as SGHNT and CDR2 as YYREEE (reference sequence).

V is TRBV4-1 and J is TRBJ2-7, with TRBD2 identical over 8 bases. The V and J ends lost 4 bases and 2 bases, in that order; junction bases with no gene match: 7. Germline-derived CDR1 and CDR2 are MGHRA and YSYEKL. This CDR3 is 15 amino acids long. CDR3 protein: CASSLETSATYEQYF. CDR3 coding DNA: TGCGCCAGCAGCCTAGAGACTAGCGCGACCTACGAGCAGTACTTC.

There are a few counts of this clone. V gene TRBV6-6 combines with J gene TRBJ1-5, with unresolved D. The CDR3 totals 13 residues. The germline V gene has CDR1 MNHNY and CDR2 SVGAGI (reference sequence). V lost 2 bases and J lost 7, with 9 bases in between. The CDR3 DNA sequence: TGTGCCAGCAGTTACCCCCTCGTCCAGCCCCAGCATTTT. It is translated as CASSYPLVQPQHF.

CDR3 protein: CSVSPGGYTF. The CDR3 DNA sequence: TGCAGCGTTAGTCCGGGAGGCTACACCTTC. The chain links TRBV29-1 to TRBJ1-2; D gene uncertain. The CDR3 spans 10 residues. Trimming left V 5 bases short and J 8 bases short, with 9 bases between. From germline, CDR1 is SQVTM and CDR2 ANQGSEA.

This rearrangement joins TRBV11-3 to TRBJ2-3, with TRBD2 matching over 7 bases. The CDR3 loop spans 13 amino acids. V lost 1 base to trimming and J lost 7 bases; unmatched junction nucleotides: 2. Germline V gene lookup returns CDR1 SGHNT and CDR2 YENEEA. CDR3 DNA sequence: TGTGCCAGCAGCTTAGGGGGAGGGAATACGCAGTATTTT. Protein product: CASSLGGGNTQYF.

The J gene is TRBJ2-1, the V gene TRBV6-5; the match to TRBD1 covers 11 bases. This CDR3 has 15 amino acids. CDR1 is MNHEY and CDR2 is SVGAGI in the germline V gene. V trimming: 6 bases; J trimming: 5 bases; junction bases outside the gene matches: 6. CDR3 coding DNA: TGTGCCAGCAGAAGCCCGGGACAGGGGGACAATGAGCAGTTCTTC. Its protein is CASRSPGQGDNEQFF.

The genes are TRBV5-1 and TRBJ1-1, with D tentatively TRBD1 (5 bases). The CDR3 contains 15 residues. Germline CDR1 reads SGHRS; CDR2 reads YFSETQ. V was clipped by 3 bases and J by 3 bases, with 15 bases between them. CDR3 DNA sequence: TGCGCCAGCAGCTGGGGGGGGATCGTCGACACTGAAGCTTTCTTT. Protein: CASSWGGIVDTEAFF.

The CDR3 coding sequence is TGCGCCAGCAGTTCCCCGGGACAGGGGGCTGAAGCTTTCTTT. As protein: CASSSPGQGAEAFF. The chain employs TRBV5-1 and TRBJ1-1; 11 positions agree with TRBD1. The length of the CDR3 is 14 residues. From germline, CDR1 is SGHRS and CDR2 YFSETQ. V shed 5 bases, J shed 6 bases, and the junction held 6 bases outside the gene matches.

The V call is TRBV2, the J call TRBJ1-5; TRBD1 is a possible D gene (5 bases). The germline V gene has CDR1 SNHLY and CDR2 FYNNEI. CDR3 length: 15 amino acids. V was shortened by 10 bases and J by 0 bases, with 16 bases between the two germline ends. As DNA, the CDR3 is TGTGCCACCCGCGGCAGGGCCTATAGCAATCAGCCCCAGCATTTT. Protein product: CATRGRAYSNQPQHF. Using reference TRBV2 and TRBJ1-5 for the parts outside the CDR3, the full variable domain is EPEVTQTPSHQVTQMGQEVILRCVPISNHLYFYWYRQILGQKVEFLVSFYNNEISEKSEIFDDQFSVERPDGSNFTLKIRSTKLEDSAMYFCATRGRAYSNQPQHFGDGTRLSIL.

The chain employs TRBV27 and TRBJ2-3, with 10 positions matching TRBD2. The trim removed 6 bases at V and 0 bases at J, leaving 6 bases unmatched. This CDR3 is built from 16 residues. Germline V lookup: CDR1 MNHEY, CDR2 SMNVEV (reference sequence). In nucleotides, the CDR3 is TGTGCCAGCAGCAGACGAGCGGGAGGGAGCACAGATACGCAGTATTTT. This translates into CASSRRAGGSTDTQYF.

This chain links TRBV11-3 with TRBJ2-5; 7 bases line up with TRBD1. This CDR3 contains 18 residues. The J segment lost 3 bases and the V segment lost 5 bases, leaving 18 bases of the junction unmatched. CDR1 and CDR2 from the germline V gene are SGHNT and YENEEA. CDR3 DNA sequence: TGTGCCAGCAGCCCGCGACAGGGATTCCTTGGGATAAAAGAGACCCAGTACTTC. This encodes CASSPRQGFLGIKETQYF.